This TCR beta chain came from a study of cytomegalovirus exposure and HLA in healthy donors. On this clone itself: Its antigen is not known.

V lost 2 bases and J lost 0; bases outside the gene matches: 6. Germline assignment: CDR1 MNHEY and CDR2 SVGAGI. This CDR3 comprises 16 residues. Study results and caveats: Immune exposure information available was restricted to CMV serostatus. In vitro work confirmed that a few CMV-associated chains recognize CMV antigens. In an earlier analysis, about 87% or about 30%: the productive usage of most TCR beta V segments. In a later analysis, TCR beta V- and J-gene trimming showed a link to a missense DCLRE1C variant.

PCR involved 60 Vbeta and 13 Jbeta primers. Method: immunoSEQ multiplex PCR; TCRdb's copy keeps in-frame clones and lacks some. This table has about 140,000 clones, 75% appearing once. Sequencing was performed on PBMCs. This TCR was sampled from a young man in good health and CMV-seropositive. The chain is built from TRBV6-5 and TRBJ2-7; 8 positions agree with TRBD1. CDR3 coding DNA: TGTGCCAGCAGTTACCGGGGACAGGCGTACTCCTACGAGCAGTACTTC. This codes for CASSYRGQAYSYEQYF.